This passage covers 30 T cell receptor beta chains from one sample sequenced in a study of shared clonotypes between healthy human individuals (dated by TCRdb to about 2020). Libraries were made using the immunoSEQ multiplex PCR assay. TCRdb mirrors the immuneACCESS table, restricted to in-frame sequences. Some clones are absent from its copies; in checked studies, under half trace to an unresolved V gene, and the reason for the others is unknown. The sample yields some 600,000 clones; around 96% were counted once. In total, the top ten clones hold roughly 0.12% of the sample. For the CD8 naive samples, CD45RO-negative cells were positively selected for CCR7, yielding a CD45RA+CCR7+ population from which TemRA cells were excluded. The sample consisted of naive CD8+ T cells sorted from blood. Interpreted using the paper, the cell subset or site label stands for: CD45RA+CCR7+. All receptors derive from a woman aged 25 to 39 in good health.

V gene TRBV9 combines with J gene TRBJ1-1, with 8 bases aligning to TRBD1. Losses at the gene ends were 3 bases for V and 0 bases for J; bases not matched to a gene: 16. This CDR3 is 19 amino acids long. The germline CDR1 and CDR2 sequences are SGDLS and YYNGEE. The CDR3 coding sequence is TGTGCCAGCAGCGGTAGTAGTTCAGTGACAGGGGAGATGAACACTGAAGCTTTCTTT. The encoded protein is CASSGSSSVTGEMNTEAFF.

In DNA, the CDR3 is TGTGCCAGCAGTGAATTTAGCGATGAGCAGTTCTTC. This sequence encodes CASSEFSDEQFF. The chain recombines TRBV25-1 with TRBJ2-1; perhaps TRBD2 as D (5 bases). The CDR3 consists of 12 residues. The V and J ends lost 1 base and 8 bases respectively, with 6 bases between them. Germline V gene sequence: CDR1 MGHDK, CDR2 SYGVNS. The complete variable domain, with remaining parts taken from reference TRBV25-1 and TRBJ2-1, reads EADIYQTPRYLVIGTGKKITLECSQTMGHDKMYWYQQDPGMELHLIHYSYGVNSTEKGDLSSESTVSRIRTEHFPLTLESARPSHTSQYLCASSEFSDEQFFGPGTRLTVL.

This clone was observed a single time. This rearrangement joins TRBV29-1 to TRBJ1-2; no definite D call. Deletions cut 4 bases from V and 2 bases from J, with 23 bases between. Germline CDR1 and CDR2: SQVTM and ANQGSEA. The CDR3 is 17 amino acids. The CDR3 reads CSVATQPWTETNYGYTF. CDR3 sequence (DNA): TGCAGCGTTGCGACCCAACCGTGGACGGAGACAAACTATGGCTACACCTTC.

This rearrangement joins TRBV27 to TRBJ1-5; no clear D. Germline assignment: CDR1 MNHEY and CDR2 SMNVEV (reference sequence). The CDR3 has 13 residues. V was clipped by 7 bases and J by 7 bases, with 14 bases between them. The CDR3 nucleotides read TGTGCCAGCACGGCCCACCTCGGGCAGCCCCAGCATTTT. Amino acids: CASTAHLGQPQHF.

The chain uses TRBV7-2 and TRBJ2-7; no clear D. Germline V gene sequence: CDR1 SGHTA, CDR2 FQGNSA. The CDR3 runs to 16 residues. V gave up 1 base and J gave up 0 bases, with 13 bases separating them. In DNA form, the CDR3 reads TGTGCCAGCAGCTTAGGTCTACTACTCGCCTCCTACGAGCAGTACTTC. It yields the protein CASSLGLLLASYEQYF.

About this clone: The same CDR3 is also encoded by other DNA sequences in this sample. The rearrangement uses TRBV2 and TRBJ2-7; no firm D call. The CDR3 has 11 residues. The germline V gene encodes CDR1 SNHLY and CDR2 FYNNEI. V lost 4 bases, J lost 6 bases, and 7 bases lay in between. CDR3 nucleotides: TGTGCCAGCAGTGGGTTAGCCGAGCAGTACTTC. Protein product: CASSGLAEQYF.

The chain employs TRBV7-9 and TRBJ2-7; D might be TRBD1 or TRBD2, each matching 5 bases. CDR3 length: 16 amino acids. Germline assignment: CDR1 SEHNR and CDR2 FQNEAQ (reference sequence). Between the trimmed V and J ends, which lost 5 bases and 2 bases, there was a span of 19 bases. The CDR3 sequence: CASSVVGGWSTYEQYF. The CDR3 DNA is TGTGCCAGCAGCGTAGTTGGGGGATGGTCTACCTACGAGCAGTACTTC.

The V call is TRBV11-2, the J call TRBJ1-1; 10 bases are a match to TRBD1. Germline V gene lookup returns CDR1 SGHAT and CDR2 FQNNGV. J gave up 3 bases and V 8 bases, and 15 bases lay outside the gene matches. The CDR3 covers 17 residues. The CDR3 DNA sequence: TGTGCCAGCCGTTTCAACCGGGACAGGGGAGGGGACACTGAAGCTTTCTTT. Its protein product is CASRFNRDRGGDTEAFF.

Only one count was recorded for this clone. CDR3 DNA sequence: TGTGCCAGCAGTTACTCGACTAGCGGGGAGTACAATGAGCAGTTCTTC. The encoded protein is CASSYSTSGEYNEQFF. V is TRBV6-5 and J is TRBJ2-1; 11 bases are a match to TRBD2. The CDR3 covers 16 residues. The germline V gene has CDR1 MNHEY and CDR2 SVGAGI. V dropped 0 bases and J dropped 4; count of bases not matched to a gene: 2.

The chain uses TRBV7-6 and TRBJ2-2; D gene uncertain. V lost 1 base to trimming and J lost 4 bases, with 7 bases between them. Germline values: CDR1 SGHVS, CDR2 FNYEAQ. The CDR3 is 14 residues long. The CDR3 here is CASSLEFRTGELFF. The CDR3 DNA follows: TGTGCCAGCAGCTTAGAATTCCGCACCGGGGAGCTGTTTTTT.

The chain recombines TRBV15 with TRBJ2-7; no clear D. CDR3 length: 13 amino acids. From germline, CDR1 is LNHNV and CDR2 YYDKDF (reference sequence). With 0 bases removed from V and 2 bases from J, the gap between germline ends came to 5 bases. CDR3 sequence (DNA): TGTGCCACCAGCAGAGATCAAGCCTACGAGCAGTACTTC. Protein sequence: CATSRDQAYEQYF.

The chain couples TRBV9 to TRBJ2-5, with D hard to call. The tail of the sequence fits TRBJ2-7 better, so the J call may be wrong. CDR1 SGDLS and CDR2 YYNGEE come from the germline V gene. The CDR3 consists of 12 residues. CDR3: CASSVVDYEQYF. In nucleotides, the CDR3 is TGTGCCAGCAGCGTAGTAGACTACGAGCAGTACTTC.

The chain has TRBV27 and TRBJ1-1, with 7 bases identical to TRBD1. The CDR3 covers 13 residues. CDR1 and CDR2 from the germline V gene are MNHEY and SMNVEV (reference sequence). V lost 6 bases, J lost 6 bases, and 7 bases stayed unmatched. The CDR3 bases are TGTGCCAGCAGCCCACTGGGGACAGCTGAAGCTTTCTTT. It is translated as CASSPLGTAEAFF.

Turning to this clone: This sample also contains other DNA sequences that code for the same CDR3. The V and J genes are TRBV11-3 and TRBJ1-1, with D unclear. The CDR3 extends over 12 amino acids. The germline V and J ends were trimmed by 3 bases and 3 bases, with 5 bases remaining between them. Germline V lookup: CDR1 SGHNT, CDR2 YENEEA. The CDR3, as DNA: TGTGCCAGCAGCTTGGGTGACACTGAAGCTTTCTTT. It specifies CASSLGDTEAFF.

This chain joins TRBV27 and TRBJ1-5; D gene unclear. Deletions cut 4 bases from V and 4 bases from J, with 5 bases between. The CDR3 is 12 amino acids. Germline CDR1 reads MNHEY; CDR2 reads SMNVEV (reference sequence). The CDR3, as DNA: TGTGCCAGCAGTTCCTTTAATCAGCCCCAGCATTTT. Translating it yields CASSSFNQPQHF.

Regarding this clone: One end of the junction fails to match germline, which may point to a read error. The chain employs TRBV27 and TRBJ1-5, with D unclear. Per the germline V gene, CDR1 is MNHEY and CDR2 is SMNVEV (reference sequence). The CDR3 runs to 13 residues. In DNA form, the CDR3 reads TGCGGGCGGCACCTCTATAGCAATCAGCCCCAGCATTTT. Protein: CGRHLYSNQPQHF.

CDR3 region: CASGVWGGQPQHF. Here the CDR3 DNA reads TGTGCCAGCGGGGTATGGGGGGGTCAGCCCCAGCATTTT. J is TRBJ1-5 and V is TRBV27, with D tentatively TRBD1 (5 bases). The CDR3 has 13 amino acids. Deletions cut 8 bases from V and 6 bases from J, with 14 bases between. Germline V gene sequence: CDR1 MNHEY, CDR2 SMNVEV (reference sequence).

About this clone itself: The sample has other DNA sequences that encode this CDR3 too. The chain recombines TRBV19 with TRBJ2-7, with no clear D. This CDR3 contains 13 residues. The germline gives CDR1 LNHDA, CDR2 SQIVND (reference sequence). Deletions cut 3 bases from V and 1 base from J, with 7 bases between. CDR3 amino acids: CASSIDLSYEQYF. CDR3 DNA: TGTGCCAGTAGTATTGATCTTTCCTACGAGCAGTACTTC.

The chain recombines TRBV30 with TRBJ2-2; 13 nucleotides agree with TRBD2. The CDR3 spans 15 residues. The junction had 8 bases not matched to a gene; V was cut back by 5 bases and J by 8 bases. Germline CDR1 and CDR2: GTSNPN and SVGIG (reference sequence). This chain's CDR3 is CAWGGTSGILGELFF. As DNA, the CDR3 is TGTGCCTGGGGGGGGACTAGCGGGATCCTTGGGGAGCTGTTTTTT.

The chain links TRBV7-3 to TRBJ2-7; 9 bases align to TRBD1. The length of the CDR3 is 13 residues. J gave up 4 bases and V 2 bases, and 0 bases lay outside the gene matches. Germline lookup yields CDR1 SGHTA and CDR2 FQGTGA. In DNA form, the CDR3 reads TGTGCCAGCAGCTTAGGGACAGGGTACGAGCAGTACTTC. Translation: CASSLGTGYEQYF.

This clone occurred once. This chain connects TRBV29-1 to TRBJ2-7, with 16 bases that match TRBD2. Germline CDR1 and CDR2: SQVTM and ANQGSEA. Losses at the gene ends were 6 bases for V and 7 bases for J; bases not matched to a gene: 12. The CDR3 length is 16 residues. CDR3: CSVSGTSGRDLGEQYF. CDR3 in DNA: TGCAGCGTCTCCGGGACTAGCGGGAGGGATCTTGGGGAGCAGTACTTC.

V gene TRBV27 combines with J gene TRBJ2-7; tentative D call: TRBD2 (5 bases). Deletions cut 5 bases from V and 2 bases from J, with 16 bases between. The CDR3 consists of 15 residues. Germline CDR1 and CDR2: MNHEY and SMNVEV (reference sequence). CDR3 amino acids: CASSAPLEGTYEQYF. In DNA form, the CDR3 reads TGTGCCAGCAGTGCCCCCCTTGAGGGAACCTACGAGCAGTACTTC.

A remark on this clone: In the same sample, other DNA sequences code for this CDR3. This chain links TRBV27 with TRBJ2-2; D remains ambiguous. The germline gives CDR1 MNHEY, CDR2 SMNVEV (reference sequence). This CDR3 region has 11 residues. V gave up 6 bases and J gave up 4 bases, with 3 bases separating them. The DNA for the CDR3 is TGTGCCAGCAGCACCACCGGGGAGCTGTTTTTT. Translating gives CASSTTGELFF.

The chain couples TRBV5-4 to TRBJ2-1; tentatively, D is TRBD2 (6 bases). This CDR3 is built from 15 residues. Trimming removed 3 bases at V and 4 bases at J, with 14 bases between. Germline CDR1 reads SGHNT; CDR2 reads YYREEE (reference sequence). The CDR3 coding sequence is TGTGCCAGCAGCTCAATACTAGCATCGTACAATGAGCAGTTCTTC. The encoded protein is CASSSILASYNEQFF.

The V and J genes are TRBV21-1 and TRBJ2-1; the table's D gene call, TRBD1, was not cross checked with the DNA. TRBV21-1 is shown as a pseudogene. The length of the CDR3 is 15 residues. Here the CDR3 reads CASSNGRGHYNEQFF. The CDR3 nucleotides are TGTGCCAGCAGCAATGGCAGGGGACACTACAATGAGCAGTTCTTC.

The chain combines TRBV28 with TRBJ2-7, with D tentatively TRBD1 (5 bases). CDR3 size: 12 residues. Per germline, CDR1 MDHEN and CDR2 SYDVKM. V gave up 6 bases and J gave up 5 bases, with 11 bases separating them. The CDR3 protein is CASSSGFHEQYF. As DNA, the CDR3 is TGTGCCAGCAGCTCAGGGTTCCACGAGCAGTACTTC. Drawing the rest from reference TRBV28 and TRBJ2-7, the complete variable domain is DVKVTQSSRYLVKRTGEKVFLECVQDMDHENMFWYRQDPGLGLRLIYFSYDVKMKEKGDIPEGYSVSREKKERFSLILESASTNQTSMYLCASSSGFHEQYFGPGTRLTVT.

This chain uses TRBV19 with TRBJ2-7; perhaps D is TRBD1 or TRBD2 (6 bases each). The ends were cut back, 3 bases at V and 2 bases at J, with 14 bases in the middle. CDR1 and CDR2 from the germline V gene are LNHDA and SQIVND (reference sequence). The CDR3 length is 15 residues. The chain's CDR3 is CASSITRGRTYEQYF. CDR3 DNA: TGTGCCAGTAGTATCACCCGGGGGCGAACCTACGAGCAGTACTTC.

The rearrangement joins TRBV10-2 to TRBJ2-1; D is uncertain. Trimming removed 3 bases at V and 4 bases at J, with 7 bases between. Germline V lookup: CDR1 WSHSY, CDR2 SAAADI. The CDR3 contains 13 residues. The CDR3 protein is CASSDARYNEQFF. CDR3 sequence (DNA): TGCGCCAGCAGTGATGCCAGATACAATGAGCAGTTCTTC.

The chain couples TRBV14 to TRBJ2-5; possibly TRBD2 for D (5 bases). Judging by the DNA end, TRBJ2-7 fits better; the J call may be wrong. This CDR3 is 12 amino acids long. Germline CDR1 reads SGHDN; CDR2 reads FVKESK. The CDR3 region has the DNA TGTGCCAGCAGACATACCGGACTCGAGCAGTACTTC. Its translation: CASRHTGLEQYF.

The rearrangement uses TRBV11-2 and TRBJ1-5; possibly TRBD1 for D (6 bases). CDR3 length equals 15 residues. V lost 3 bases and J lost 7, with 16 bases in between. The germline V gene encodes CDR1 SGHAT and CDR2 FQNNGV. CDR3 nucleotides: TGTGCCAGCAGCTTTGGTCGTGGGGGCTCCCAGCCCCAGCATTTT. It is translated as CASSFGRGGSQPQHF. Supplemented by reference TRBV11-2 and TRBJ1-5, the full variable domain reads EAGVAQSPRYKIIEKRQSVAFWCNPISGHATLYWYQQILGQGPKLLIQFQNNGVVDDSQLPKDRFSAERLKGVDSTLKIQPAKLEDSAVYLCASSFGRGGSQPQHFGDGTRLSIL.